This T cell receptor beta chain was sequenced for a study of blood T cell repertoires in COVID-19. Study in general: Samples representing acute and convalescent COVID-19 were sourced from the United States, Italy and Spain. PBMCs, B-cell-depleted T cells, or T cells were the source of the cDNA or gDNA that made up the material.

Germline V gene data show CDR1 as SGHTA and CDR2 as FQGTGA. The CDR3 runs 13 residues. V lost 8 bases, J lost 6 bases, and 15 bases lay in between. Original handling: The authors estimated nucleated cell counts from reference gene primer amplification. Sequencing was performed with immunoSEQ multiplex PCR; in TCRdb, only in-frame clones are kept and a portion is missing. The V and J calls and clone size were taken over from that table, and D and trimming were inferred from the DNA. The repertoire holds about 96,000 clones, with 65% to 85% as singletons. The chain carries TRBV7-3 and TRBJ2-3, with D tentatively TRBD1 (5 bases). Specimen: peripheral blood. This receptor was obtained from a woman aged 60 to 75 with acute or convalescent COVID-19. This CDR3 is CASSSGRADTQYF. In DNA, the CDR3 is TGTGCCAGCTCAAGTGGCAGGGCTGATACGCAGTATTTT.